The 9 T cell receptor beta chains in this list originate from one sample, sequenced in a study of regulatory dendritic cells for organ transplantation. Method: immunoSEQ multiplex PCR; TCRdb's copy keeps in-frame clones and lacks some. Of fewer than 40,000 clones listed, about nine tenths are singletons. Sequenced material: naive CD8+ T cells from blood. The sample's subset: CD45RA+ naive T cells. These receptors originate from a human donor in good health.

CDR3 protein: CASSIVGTNTGELFF. DNA for the CDR3: TGTGCCAGTAGTATAGTCGGCACCAACACCGGGGAGCTGTTTTTT. The chain links TRBV19 to TRBJ2-2; D is unclear. V was trimmed by 1 base and J by 2 bases, leaving 8 bases between them. Per germline, CDR1 LNHDA and CDR2 SQIVND (reference sequence). The CDR3 loop spans 15 amino acids.

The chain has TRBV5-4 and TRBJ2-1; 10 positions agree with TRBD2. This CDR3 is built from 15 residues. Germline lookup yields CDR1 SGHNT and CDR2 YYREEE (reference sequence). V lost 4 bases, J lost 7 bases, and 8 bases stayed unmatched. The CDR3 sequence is CASSPSGGGKNEQFF. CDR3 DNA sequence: TGTGCCAGCAGCCCCAGCGGGGGGGGGAAAAATGAGCAGTTCTTC.

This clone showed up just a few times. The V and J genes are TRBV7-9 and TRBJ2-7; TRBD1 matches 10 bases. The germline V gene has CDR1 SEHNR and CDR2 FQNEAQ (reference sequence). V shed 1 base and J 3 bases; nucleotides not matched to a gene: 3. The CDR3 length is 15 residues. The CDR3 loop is CASSLGQGARYEQYF. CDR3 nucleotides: TGTGCCAGCAGCTTAGGACAGGGGGCCCGCTACGAGCAGTACTTC.

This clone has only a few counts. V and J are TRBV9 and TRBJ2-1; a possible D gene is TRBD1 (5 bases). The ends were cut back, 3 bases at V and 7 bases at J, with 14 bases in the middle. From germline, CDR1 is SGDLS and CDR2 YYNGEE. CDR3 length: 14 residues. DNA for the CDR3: TGTGCCAGCAGCGAGGCAGGGTGGGTAAATGAGCAGTTCTTC. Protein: CASSEAGWVNEQFF.

CDR3 DNA: TGTGCCAGCAGTTTGGCCGGATCAATTCAGTACTTC. Its protein product is CASSLAGSIQYF. J is TRBJ2-4 and V is TRBV7-9; no firm D call. The CDR3 has 12 amino acids. The germline V gene encodes CDR1 SEHNR and CDR2 FQNEAQ (reference sequence). With 6 bases removed from V and 10 bases from J, the gap between germline ends came to 13 bases.

The CDR3 sequence is CSVVGRSETQYF. CDR3 DNA: TGCAGCGTTGTCGGAAGGAGTGAGACCCAGTACTTC. The chain joins TRBV29-1 to TRBJ2-5; no firm D call. The CDR3 totals 12 residues. Germline loops: CDR1 SQVTM, CDR2 ANQGSEA. Trimming shortened V by 4 bases and J by 5 bases, and 11 bases separated the two germline ends.

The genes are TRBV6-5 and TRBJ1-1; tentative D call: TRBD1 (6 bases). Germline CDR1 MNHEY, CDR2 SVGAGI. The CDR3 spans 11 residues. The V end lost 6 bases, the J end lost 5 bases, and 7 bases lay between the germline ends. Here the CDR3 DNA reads TGTGCCAGCAGGCAGGGGACTGAAGCTTTCTTT. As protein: CASRQGTEAFF.

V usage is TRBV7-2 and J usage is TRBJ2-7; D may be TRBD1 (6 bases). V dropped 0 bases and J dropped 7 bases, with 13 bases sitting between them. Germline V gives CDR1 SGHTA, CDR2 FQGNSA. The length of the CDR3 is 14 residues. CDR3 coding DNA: TGTGCCAGCAGCTTAGCGACAGGTCTGAAAGAGCAGTACTTC. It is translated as CASSLATGLKEQYF. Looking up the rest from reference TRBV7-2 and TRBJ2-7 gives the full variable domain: GAGVSQSPSNKVTEKGKDVELRCDPISGHTALYWYRQSLGQGLEFLIYFQGNSAPDKSGLPSDRFSAERTGGSVSTLTIQRTQQEDSAVYLCASSLATGLKEQYFGPGTRLTVT.

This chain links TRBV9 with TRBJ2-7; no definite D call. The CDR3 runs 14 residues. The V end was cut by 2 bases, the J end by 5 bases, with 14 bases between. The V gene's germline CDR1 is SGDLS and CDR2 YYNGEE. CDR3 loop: CASSVNRADDEQYF. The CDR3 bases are TGTGCCAGCAGCGTTAACCGGGCAGACGACGAGCAGTACTTC.